This record looks at one TCR beta chain sequence and its context. The target antigen is unknown. Profiled with immunoSEQ multiplex PCR; TCRdb holds only in-frame clones, not every one. This sample carries 80,000 to 95,000 clones, under 95% of them seen once, and the ten largest clones take 2% to 2.5%. The data are from a study of graft-versus-host responses after intestinal transplantation. Study-level background: Each recipient received anti-thymocyte globulin induction, then tacrolimus and steroids for approximately three years.

The sequencing here drew on unstimulated CD8+ T cells sorted from spleen or lymph node cells, taken before intestinal transplant. The receptor comes from a human donor who received an intestinal transplant.

The CDR3 is CAWNLGGTPGDTIYF. CDR3 in DNA: TGTGCCTGGAACCTGGGGGGGACTCCTGGCGACACCATATATTTT. This sequence joins TRBV30 and TRBJ1-3; D may be TRBD1 (5 bases). V was shortened by 4 bases and J by 8 bases, with 21 bases between the two germline ends. Per the germline V gene, CDR1 is GTSNPN and CDR2 is SVGIG (reference sequence). This CDR3 region has 15 residues.